The 14 T cell receptor beta chains below were found in one sample sequenced in a study of cytomegalovirus exposure and HLA in healthy donors. Primers for the PCR totalled 60 Vbeta and 13 Jbeta. The protocol was immunoSEQ multiplex PCR, while the TCRdb copy is restricted to in-frame clones and leaves out a portion. The sample includes about 65,000 clones, around three quarters of them seen just once. The sample taken for sequencing was PBMCs. Receptors originate from a woman under 40 in good health and CMV-seronegative.

As DNA, the CDR3 is TGCGCCAGCAGCCACTATGGGACAGGGCAAGAGACCCAGTACTTC. Amino acid sequence: CASSHYGTGQETQYF. This chain joins TRBV4-3 and TRBJ2-5, with 9 bases matching TRBD1. The CDR3 spans 15 residues. Germline V gene lookup returns CDR1 LGHNA and CDR2 YSLEER. The V segment lost 3 bases and the J segment 2 bases; nucleotides outside the gene matches: 4.

The chain links TRBV9 to TRBJ1-4; D is unresolved. V was shortened by 0 bases and J by 7 bases, with 10 bases between the two germline ends. The CDR3 length is 14 residues. Germline lookup yields CDR1 SGDLS and CDR2 YYNGEE. DNA for the CDR3: TGTGCCAGCAGCGTAGCTGAGAGGAGTGAAAAACTGTTTTTT. It yields the protein CASSVAERSEKLFF.

This clone is a singleton in its sample. The J gene is TRBJ2-7, the V gene TRBV27; 8 bases map to TRBD1. The CDR3 sequence is 14 residues long. Per the germline V gene, CDR1 is MNHEY and CDR2 is SMNVEV (reference sequence). J gave up 2 bases and V 5 bases, and 5 bases lay outside the gene matches. The CDR3 coding sequence is TGTGCCAGCAGTGACCAGGGGGCTGCCTACGAGCAGTACTTC. This encodes CASSDQGAAYEQYF.

The genes are TRBV5-1 and TRBJ2-2; TRBD2 agrees at 11 bases. The CDR3 has 15 residues. Germline V gene data show CDR1 as SGHRS and CDR2 as YFSETQ. J lost 9 bases, V lost 6 bases, and 10 bases had no gene match. CDR3 nucleotide sequence: TGCGCCAGCAACGGACTAGCGGGCGCTCGTCGGGAGCTGTTTTTT. Protein: CASNGLAGARRELFF.

This sequence joins TRBV30 and TRBJ1-2; TRBD1 aligns across 8 bases. Germline V gene sequence: CDR1 GTSNPN, CDR2 SVGIG (reference sequence). The CDR3 totals 12 residues. The V and J ends lost 1 base and 6 bases, in that order; junction bases with no gene match: 1. CDR3: CAWSAGGDGYTF. CDR3 nucleotides: TGTGCCTGGAGTGCAGGGGGCGATGGCTACACCTTC.

This clone was observed a handful of times. The CDR3 region has the DNA TGTGCCAGCAGCTCAGATCGACAGCCACAGCCCAATCAGCCCCAGCATTTT. It specifies CASSSDRQPQPNQPQHF. The chain uses TRBV7-9 and TRBJ1-5, with a tentative D call TRBD1 (5 bases). There are 17 residues in the CDR3. V dropped 4 bases and J dropped 3 bases, with 19 bases sitting between them. The V gene's germline CDR1 is SEHNR and CDR2 FQNEAQ (reference sequence).

The chain is built from TRBV4-2 and TRBJ2-7, with 7 bases aligning to TRBD2. CDR3 length: 16 amino acids. The V and J ends lost 1 base and 2 bases, in that order; junction bases with no gene match: 8. CDR1 LGHNA and CDR2 YNFKEQ come from the germline V gene. CDR3 sequence reads: CASSQVGGLGAYEQYF. In DNA, the CDR3 is TGTGCCAGCAGCCAAGTTGGCGGACTAGGAGCCTACGAGCAGTACTTC.

The chain links TRBV27 to TRBJ1-6, with 7 bases fitting TRBD1. V shed 5 bases, J shed 8 bases, and the junction held 6 bases outside the gene matches. The CDR3 runs to 14 residues. Germline V gene lookup returns CDR1 MNHEY and CDR2 SMNVEV (reference sequence). DNA for the CDR3: TGTGCCAGCAGTGCCGGGACAGATTATTCACCCCTCCACTTT. Translated: CASSAGTDYSPLHF.

CDR3 coding DNA: TGTGCCTGGAGTGGAGGGGGCTTATCCGACACTGAAGCTTTCTTT. Translating it yields CAWSGGGLSDTEAFF. The chain employs TRBV30 and TRBJ1-1, with TRBD1 matching over 7 bases. The germline CDR1 and CDR2 sequences are GTSNPN and SVGIG (reference sequence). V lost 1 base and J lost 3; bases outside the gene matches: 8. The CDR3 sequence is 15 residues long.

This chain joins TRBV27 and TRBJ1-1; D might be TRBD1 (5 bases). In germline, CDR1 is MNHEY, CDR2 SMNVEV (reference sequence). The CDR3 contains 13 residues. Trimming took 6 bases from V and 4 from J, leaving 12 bases between them. The CDR3 spells CASSWGGSTEAFF. The CDR3, as DNA: TGTGCCAGCAGCTGGGGGGGTTCCACTGAAGCTTTCTTT.

The chain employs TRBV6-1 and TRBJ1-2, with TRBD1 matching 9 bases. The V gene end was trimmed by 6 bases and the J gene end by 8 bases; junction bases not matched to a gene: 7. The CDR3 totals 13 residues. CDR1 is MNHNS, CDR2 SASEGT, per germline. CDR3 loop: CASRQQGAGGYTF. The DNA for the CDR3 is TGTGCCAGCAGACAACAGGGGGCCGGGGGCTACACCTTC.

The chain couples TRBV7-9 to TRBJ2-2, with TRBD2 identical over 8 bases. Germline CDR1 and CDR2: SEHNR and FQNEAQ (reference sequence). Losses at the gene ends were 8 bases for V and 6 bases for J; bases not matched to a gene: 5. The CDR3 extends over 13 amino acids. CDR3 amino acids: CASQRGISGELFF. CDR3 nucleotides: TGTGCCAGCCAGCGGGGGATATCCGGGGAGCTGTTTTTT. Variable domain in full (rest from reference TRBV7-9 and TRBJ2-2): DTGVSQNPRHKITKRGQNVTFRCDPISEHNRLYWYRQTLGQGPEFLTYFQNEAQLEKSRLLSDRFSAERPKGSFSTLEIQRTEQGDSAMYLCASQRGISGELFFGEGSRLTVL.

This chain uses TRBV30 with TRBJ2-1, with 8 bases that match TRBD2. This CDR3 region has 15 residues. The germline V gene has CDR1 GTSNPN and CDR2 SVGIG (reference sequence). V was clipped by 1 base and J by 4 bases; unmatched bases: 6. The DNA of the CDR3 is TGTGCCTGGAGTGGTACTAGCGGATTTTACAATGAGCAGTTCTTC. This sequence encodes CAWSGTSGFYNEQFF.

The gene calls are TRBV5-1 and TRBJ2-1; 8 bases align to TRBD1. The CDR3 length is 14 residues. Germline CDR1 and CDR2: SGHRS and YFSETQ. V was pared by 4 bases and J by 3 bases, with 3 bases of the junction left unmatched. The DNA for the CDR3 is TGCGCCAGCAGCCCTGACAGGGGCTACAATGAGCAGTTCTTC. The encoded protein is CASSPDRGYNEQFF.